The entry below gives a single T cell receptor beta chain sequence along with its context. The data are from a study of cytomegalovirus exposure and HLA in healthy donors. This PCR relied on a set of 60 Vbeta primers and 13 Jbeta primers. The data were produced by immunoSEQ multiplex PCR, yet TCRdb's version contains in-frame clones alone and is incomplete. The sample contains about 76,000 clones, under 80% of which appear only once. This receptor was obtained from a male donor in good health and CMV-seropositive. Sequencing used PBMCs.

The CDR3 here is CASSLGGQANYGYTF. For the CDR3, the DNA is TGCGCCAGCAGCTTGGGAGGACAGGCTAACTATGGCTACACCTTC. The J gene is TRBJ1-2, the V gene TRBV5-1, with 7 nucleotides matching TRBD1. From germline, CDR1 is SGHRS and CDR2 YFSETQ. The CDR3 loop spans 15 amino acids. V lost 0 bases, J lost 0 bases, and 2 bases stayed unmatched.